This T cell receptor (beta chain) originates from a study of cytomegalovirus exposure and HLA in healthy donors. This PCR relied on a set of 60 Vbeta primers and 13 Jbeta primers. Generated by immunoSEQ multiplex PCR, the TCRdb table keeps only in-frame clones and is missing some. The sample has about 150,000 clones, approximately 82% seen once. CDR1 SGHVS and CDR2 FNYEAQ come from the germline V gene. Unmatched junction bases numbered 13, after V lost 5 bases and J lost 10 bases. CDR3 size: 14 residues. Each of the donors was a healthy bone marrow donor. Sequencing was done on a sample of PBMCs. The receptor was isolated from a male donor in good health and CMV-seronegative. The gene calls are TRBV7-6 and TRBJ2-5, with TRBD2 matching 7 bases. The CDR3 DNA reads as TGTGCCAGCAGCGGGGGGGGACCGGGGGAGGGCCAGTACTTC. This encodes CASSGGGPGEGQYF.